Listed below are T cell receptor beta chains from one sample, sequenced in a study of Graves' ophthalmopathy and Graves' hyperthyroidism. TCRdb reprocessed the multiplex PCR reads with MiXCR, giving one entry per CDR3 protein. The sample shows about 370,000 distinct CDR3 sequences, roughly a sixth of them seen only once. The sample consisted of peripheral blood. The receptors stem from an adult woman with stable Graves' hyperthyroidism. CDR3s include the opening cysteine and the closing phenylalanine or tryptophan. Fields, in order: V gene, clone size, D gene, J gene, CDR3 DNA, CDR3 protein. A D gene is named only where the DNA matches it firmly. A clone size is listed for some rows: how often the clone was seen (once, few, many), or a class if it is expanded.

TRBV4-1	many	TRBD1	TRBJ2-7	TGCGCCAGCAGCCCGACGGACAGGGCCAGCGAGCAGTACTTC	CASSPTDRASEQYF
TRBV19	many	.	TRBJ2-7	TGTGCCAGTAGTACTTCACCTAGCTCCTACGAGCAGTACTTC	CASSTSPSSYEQYF
TRBV7-2	many	.	TRBJ2-7	TGTGCCAGCAGCCCTTCACTGGAATCCTACGAGCAGTACTTC	CASSPSLESYEQYF
TRBV18	many	.	TRBJ1-6	TGTGCCAGCTCACCATCCGCGTTGGATTCACCCCTCCACTTT	CASSPSALDSPLHF
TRBV4-1	.	TRBD1	TRBJ1-5	TGCGCCAGCAGCCGACCGGGACAGAATCAGCCCCAGCATTTT	CASSRPGQNQPQHF
TRBV27	few	TRBD2	TRBJ2-1	TGTGCCAGCCGCACCGGGACTAGCGGTAACAATGAGCAGTTCTTC	CASRTGTSGNNEQFF
TRBV6-1	many	TRBD1	TRBJ1-6	TGTGCCAGCAGTAAAGACAGGGGAAATCCACCCCTCCACTTT	CASSKDRGNPPLHF
TRBV27	many	TRBD2	TRBJ2-7	TGTGCCAGCAGGACTACCCGGGACTACTCCTACGAGCAGTACTTC	CASRTTRDYSYEQYF
TRBV27	many	TRBD1	TRBJ2-7	TGTGCCAGCAGTTGGCTGGGACAGGGGGCCTCTGAGCAGTACTTC	CASSWLGQGASEQYF
TRBV27	.	.	TRBJ2-2	TGTGCCAGCAGTCCCGAGATCCTCGGTGAGCTGTTTTTT	CASSPEILGELFF
TRBV28	many	.	TRBJ2-7	TGTGCCAGCAGTTTTTGGCAGGGGGGCTACGAGCAGTACTTC	CASSFWQGGYEQYF
TRBV29-1	.	.	TRBJ2-5	TGCAGCGTTGATCGCAGGGTGCCGGAGATCCAGTACTTC	CSVDRRVPEIQYF
TRBV20-1	many	.	TRBJ2-7	TGCAGTGCTAGAGATCTCGGCCCTAGCAGCCCCCCCTACGAGCAGTACTTC	CSARDLGPSSPPYEQYF
TRBV10-3	many	.	TRBJ1-5	TGTGCCATCAGTGACAGGTGGGATCAGCCCCAGCATTTT	CAISDRWDQPQHF
TRBV7-2	many	.	TRBJ1-6	TGTGCCAGCAGCTTACAAGGGCGTTCACCCCTCCACTTT	CASSLQGRSPLHF
TRBV29-1	many	.	TRBJ2-7	TGCAGCGTCTGCCCATACAGGGTCGAATACGAGCAGTACTTC	CSVCPYRVEYEQYF
TRBV4-2	many	TRBD1	TRBJ2-7	TGTGCCAGCAGCCAAGATCTGCAAGGACAGGGGGGCTTCGAGCAGTACTTC	CASSQDLQGQGGFEQYF
TRBV4-1	few	TRBD1	TRBJ1-5	TGCGCCAGCAGCCTGGCAGGGGGGCCCGTCGATCAGCCCCAGCATTTT	CASSLAGGPVDQPQHF
TRBV6-1	many	.	TRBJ2-7	TGTGCCAGCAGTGAATTGGGAGCGGGGCAGTACTTC	CASSELGAGQYF
TRBV19	many	.	TRBJ1-1	TGTGCCAGTAGCCTACACCGAAAGAACACTGAAGCTTTCTTT	CASSLHRKNTEAFF
TRBV6-2/TRBV6-3	.	.	TRBJ1-2	TGTGCCAGCAGCCGTTCCCTCGAAAACTATGGCTACACCTTC	CASSRSLENYGYTF
TRBV6-5	.	.	TRBJ1-5	TGTGTCAGCAGTTACGCCGAAGGTCAGCCCCAGCATTTT	CVSSYAEGQPQHF
TRBV20-1	many	.	TRBJ2-7	TGCAGTGCTAGGGTAATCTACGAGCAGTACTTC	CSARVIYEQYF
TRBV5-1	many	TRBD2	TRBJ2-5	TGCGCCAGCACCGACCCGGGGACTAGCGGGAAACCTTGGGGCCAAGAGACCCAGTACTTC	CASTDPGTSGKPWGQETQYF
TRBV10-3	many	TRBD1	TRBJ1-2	TGTGCCATCAGTGCGAGGGTGGGGGAAGACAGGGCAGTCAACTATGGCTACACCTTC	CAISARVGEDRAVNYGYTF
TRBV28	many	.	TRBJ1-5	TGTGCCAGTAGCACCCCACGGGGGGGTGGCAATCAGCCCCAGCATTTT	CASSTPRGGGNQPQHF
TRBV6-2/TRBV6-3	few	.	TRBJ2-7	TGTGCCACATCAAGCCGGGACAAGTCCTACGAGCAGTACTTC	CATSSRDKSYEQYF
TRBV13	many	TRBD2	TRBJ2-7	TGTGCCAGCAGTTTAGCGGGACACCCCTACGAGCAGTACTTC	CASSLAGHPYEQYF
TRBV29-1	.	.	TRBJ1-1	TGCAGCGTTGCCTCAGGCCCTCAGACAGCTTTCTTT	CSVASGPQTAFF
TRBV30	many	.	TRBJ1-2	TGTGCCTGGAGTGCCCTCGCGGGTGGCTACACCTTC	CAWSALAGGYTF
TRBV24-1	many	TRBD1	TRBJ1-5	TGTGCCACCAGTGATCCCCGGACAGGGGGGAAGCCCCAGCATTTT	CATSDPRTGGKPQHF
TRBV12-3/TRBV12-4	many	TRBD1	TRBJ1-5	TGTGCCAGCAGTTTCGACAGGGGTAATCAGCCCCAGCATTTT	CASSFDRGNQPQHF
TRBV5-1	.	.	TRBJ2-7	TGCGCCAGCAGCTTGGCCGCGCGACAGTGGGGCGAGCAGTACTTC	CASSLAARQWGEQYF